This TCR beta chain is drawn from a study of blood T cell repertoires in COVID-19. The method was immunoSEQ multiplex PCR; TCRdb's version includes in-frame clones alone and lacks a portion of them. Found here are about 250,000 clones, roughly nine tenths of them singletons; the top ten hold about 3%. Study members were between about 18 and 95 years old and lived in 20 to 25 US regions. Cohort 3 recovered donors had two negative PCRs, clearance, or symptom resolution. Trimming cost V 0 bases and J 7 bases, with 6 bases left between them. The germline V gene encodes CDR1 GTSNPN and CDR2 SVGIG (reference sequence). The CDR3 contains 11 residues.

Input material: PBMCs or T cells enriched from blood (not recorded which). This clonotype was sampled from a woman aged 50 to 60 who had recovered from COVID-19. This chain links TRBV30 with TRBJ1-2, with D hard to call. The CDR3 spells CAWSVAAGYTF. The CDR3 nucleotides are TGTGCCTGGAGTGTTGCGGCTGGCTACACCTTC.